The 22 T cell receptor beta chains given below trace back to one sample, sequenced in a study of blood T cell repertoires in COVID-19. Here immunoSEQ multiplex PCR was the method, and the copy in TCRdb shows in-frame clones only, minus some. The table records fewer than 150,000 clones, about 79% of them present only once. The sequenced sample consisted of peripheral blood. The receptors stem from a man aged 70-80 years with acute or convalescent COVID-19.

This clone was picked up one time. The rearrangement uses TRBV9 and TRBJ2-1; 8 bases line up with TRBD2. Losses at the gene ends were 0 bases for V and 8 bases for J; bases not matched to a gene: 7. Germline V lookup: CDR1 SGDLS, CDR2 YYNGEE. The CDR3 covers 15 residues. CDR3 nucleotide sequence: TGTGCCAGCAGCGTAGAGGTAGCGGGGTACGATGAGCAGTTCTTC. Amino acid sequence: CASSVEVAGYDEQFF.

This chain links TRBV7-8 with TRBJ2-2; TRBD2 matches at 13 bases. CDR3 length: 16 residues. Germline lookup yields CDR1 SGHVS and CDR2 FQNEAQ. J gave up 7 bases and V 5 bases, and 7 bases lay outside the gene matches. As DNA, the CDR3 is TGTGCCAGCAGCGTTATGACTAGCGGGGGGAGCGGGGAGCTGTTTTTT. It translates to CASSVMTSGGSGELFF.

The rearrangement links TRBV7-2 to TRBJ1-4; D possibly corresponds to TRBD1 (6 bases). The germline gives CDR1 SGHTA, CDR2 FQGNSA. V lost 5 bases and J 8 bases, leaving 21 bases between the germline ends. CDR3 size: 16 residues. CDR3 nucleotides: TGTGCCAGCAGCCTAAGTACACAGGGCTCGCGGGAAAAACTGTTTTTT. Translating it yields CASSLSTQGSREKLFF.

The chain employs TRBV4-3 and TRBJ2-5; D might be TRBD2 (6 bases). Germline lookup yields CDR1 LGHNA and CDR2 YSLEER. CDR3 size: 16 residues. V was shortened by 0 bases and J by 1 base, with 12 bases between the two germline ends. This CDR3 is CASSQDGGVVQETQYF. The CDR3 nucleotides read TGCGCCAGCAGCCAAGATGGCGGGGTGGTCCAAGAGACCCAGTACTTC.

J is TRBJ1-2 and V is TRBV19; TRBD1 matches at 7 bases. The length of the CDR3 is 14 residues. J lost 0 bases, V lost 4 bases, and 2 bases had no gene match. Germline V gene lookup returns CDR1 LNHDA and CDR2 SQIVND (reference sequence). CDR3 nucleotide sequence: TGTGCCAGTAGTACGGGACAGACTAACTATGGCTACACCTTC. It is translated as CASSTGQTNYGYTF.

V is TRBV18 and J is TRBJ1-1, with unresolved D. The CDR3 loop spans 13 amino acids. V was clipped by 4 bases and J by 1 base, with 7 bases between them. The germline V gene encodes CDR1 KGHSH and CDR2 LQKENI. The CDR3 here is CASSHGGNTEAFF. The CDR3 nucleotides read TGTGCCAGCTCACATGGAGGGAACACTGAAGCTTTCTTT.

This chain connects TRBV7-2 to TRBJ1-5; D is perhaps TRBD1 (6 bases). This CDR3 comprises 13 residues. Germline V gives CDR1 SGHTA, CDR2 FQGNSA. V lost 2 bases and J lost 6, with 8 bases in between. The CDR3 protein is CASSLQGSQPQHF. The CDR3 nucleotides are TGTGCCAGCAGCTTACAGGGGTCTCAGCCCCAGCATTTT.

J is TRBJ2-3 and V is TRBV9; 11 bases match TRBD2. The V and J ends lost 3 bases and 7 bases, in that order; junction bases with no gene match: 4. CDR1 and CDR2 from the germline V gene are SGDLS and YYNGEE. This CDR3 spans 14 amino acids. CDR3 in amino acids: CASSGTSGLNTQYF. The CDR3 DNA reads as TGTGCCAGCAGCGGGACTAGCGGGTTGAATACGCAGTATTTT.

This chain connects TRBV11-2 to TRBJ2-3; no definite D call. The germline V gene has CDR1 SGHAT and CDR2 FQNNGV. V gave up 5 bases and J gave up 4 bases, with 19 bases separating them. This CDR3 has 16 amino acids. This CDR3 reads CASSLQPLDIPDTQYF. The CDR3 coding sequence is TGTGCCAGCAGCCTCCAACCTCTCGACATCCCAGATACGCAGTATTTT.

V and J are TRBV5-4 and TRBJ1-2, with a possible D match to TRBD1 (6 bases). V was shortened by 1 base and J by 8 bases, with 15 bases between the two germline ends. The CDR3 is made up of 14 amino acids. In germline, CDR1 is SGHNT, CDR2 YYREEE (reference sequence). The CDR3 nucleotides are TGTGCCAGCAGCTTGAAGGGGGTCGGAGCCGGCTACACCTTC. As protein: CASSLKGVGAGYTF.

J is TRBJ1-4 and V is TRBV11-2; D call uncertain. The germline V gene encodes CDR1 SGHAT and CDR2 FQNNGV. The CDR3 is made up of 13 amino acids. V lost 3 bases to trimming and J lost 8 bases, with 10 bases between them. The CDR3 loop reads CASSFSGGEKLFF. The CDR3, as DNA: TGTGCCAGCAGCTTCTCGGGTGGCGAAAAACTGTTTTTT.

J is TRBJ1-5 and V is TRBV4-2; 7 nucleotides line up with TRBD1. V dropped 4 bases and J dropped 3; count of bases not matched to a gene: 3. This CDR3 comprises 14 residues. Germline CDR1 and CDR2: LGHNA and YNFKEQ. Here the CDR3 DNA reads TGTGCCAGCAGCCCGGGACAGAACAATCAGCCCCAGCATTTT. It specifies CASSPGQNNQPQHF.

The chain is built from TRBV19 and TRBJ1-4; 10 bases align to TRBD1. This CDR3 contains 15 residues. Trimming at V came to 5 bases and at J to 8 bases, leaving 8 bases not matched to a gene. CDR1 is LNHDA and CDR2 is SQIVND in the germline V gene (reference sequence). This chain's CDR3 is CASSLGQGEREKLFF. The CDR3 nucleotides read TGTGCCAGTAGTTTAGGACAGGGGGAACGGGAAAAACTGTTTTTT. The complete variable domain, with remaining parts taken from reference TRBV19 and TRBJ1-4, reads DGGITQSPKYLFRKEGQNVTLSCEQNLNHDAMYWYRQDPGQGLRLIYYSQIVNDFQKGDIAEGYSVSREKKESFPLTVTSAQKNPTAFYLCASSLGQGEREKLFFGSGTQLSVL.

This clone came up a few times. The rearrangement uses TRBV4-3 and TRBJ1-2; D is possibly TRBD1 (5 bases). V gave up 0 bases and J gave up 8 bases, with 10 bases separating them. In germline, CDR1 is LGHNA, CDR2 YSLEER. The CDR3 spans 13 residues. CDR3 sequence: CASSQDQGLGYTF. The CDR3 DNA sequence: TGCGCCAGCAGCCAAGATCAGGGTTTGGGCTACACCTTC.

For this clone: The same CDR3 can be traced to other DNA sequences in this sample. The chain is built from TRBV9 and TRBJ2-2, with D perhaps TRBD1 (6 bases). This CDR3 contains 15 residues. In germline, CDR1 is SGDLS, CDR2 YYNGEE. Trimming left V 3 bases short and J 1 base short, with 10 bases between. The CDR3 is CASSALDRNTGELFF. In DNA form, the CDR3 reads TGTGCCAGCAGCGCACTGGACAGGAACACCGGGGAGCTGTTTTTT.

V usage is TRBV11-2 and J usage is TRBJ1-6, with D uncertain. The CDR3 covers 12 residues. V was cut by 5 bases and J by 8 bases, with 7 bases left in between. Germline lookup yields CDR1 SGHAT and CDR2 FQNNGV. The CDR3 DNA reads TGTGCCAGCAGCCCCCGTTATTCACCCCTCCACTTT. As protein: CASSPRYSPLHF.

CDR3 sequence: CASSLGGTGKNSPLHF. CDR3 nucleotide sequence: TGCGCCAGCAGCTTGGGAGGGACAGGCAAAAATTCACCCCTCCACTTT. This chain uses TRBV5-1 with TRBJ1-6, with 8 bases lining up with TRBD1. The CDR3 is made up of 16 amino acids. Germline CDR1 reads SGHRS; CDR2 reads YFSETQ. The V and J ends lost 0 bases and 7 bases, in that order; junction bases with no gene match: 6.

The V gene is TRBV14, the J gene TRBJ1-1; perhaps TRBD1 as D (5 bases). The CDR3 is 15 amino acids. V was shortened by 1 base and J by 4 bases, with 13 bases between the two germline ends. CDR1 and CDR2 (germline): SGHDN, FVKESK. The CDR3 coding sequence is TGTGCCAGCAGCCAAGTGGGGAGGGGTACCACTGAAGCTTTCTTT. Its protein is CASSQVGRGTTEAFF.

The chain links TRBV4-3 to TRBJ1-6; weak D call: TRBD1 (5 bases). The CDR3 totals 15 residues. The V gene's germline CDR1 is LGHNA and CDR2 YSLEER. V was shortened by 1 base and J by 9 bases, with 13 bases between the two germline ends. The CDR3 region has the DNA TGCGCCAGCAGCCAAGGTTGGCAGGGTTTTTCACCCCTCCACTTT. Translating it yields CASSQGWQGFSPLHF.

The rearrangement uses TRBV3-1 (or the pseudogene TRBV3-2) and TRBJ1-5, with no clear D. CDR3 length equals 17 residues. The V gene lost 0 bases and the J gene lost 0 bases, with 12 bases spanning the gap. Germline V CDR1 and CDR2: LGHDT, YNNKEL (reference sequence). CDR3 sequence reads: CASSQDISGYSNQPQHF. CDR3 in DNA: TGTGCCAGCAGCCAAGATATATCCGGGTATAGCAATCAGCCCCAGCATTTT.

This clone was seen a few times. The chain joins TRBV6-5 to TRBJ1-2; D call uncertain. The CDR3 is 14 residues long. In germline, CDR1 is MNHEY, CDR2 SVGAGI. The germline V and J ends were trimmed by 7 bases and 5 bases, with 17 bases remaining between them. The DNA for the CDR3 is TGTGCCAGCATCCCCCGAGAGGGAACATATGGCTACACCTTC. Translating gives CASIPREGTYGYTF.

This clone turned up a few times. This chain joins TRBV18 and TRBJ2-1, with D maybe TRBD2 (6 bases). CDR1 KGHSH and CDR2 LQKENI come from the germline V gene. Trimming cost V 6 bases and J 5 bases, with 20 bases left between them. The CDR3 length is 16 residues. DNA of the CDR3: TGTGCCAGCTCTTGGCCCGGGGGTAAGGGACACAATGAGCAGTTCTTC. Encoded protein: CASSWPGGKGHNEQFF.